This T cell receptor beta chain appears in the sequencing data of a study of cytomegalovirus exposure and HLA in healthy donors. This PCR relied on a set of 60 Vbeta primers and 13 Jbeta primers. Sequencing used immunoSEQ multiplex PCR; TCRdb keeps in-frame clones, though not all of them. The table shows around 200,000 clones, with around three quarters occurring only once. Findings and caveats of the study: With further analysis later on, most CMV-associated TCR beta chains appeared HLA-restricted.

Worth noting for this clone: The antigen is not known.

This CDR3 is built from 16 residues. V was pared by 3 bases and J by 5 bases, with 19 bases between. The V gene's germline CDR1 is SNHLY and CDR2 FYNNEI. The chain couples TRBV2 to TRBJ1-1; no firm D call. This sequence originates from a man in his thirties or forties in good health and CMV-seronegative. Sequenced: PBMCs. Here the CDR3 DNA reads TGTGCCAGCAGTGATGGGTTTCGGGGAATTAGGACTGAAGCTTTCTTT. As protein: CASSDGFRGIRTEAFF.